One and the same sample provided the 5 T cell receptor beta chains below, sequenced in a study of cytomegalovirus exposure and HLA in healthy donors. The PCR ran on 60 Vbeta and 13 Jbeta primers. Repertoires were generated with immunoSEQ multiplex PCR, while TCRdb's copy carries only in-frame clones and drops some. The sample records around 120,000 clones, around four fifths being singletons. Sequencing used PBMCs. The receptors derive from a woman aged 40 to 50 in good health and CMV-seropositive.

This clone was picked up a small number of times. This rearrangement joins TRBV5-4 to TRBJ2-1; 8 bases are shared with TRBD2. This CDR3 spans 16 amino acids. Germline CDR1 SGHNT, CDR2 YYREEE (reference sequence). Trimming removed 0 bases from V and 7 bases from J; junction bases left unmatched: 9. The CDR3 DNA reads TGTGCCAGCAGCTTGGGGGGACTAGAAGGCTTAAATGAGCAGTTCTTC. Its protein product is CASSLGGLEGLNEQFF.

V is TRBV12-5 and J is TRBJ1-1, with 9 positions matching TRBD1. The junction had 6 bases not matched to a gene; V was cut back by 1 base and J by 0 bases. This CDR3 comprises 17 residues. CDR1 LGHNT and CDR2 FRNRAP come from the germline V gene. CDR3 sequence (DNA): TGTGCTAGTGGTTTGGCACAGGGGGCCAAGGTGAACACTGAAGCTTTCTTT. Amino acids: CASGLAQGAKVNTEAFF.

J is TRBJ1-2 and V is TRBV6-1; maybe TRBD1 (5 bases). V lost 1 base to trimming and J lost 4 bases, with 13 bases between them. The germline CDR1 and CDR2 sequences are MNHNS and SASEGT. The CDR3 length is 15 residues. CDR3 amino acids: CASSEVGREGYGYTF. DNA for the CDR3: TGTGCCAGCAGTGAAGTTGGCAGGGAAGGCTATGGCTACACCTTC.

The chain recombines TRBV18 with TRBJ2-7, with TRBD2 identical over 7 bases. Trimming took 2 bases from V and 2 from J; bases not matched to a gene: 0. The CDR3 runs to 13 residues. Germline V gene data show CDR1 as KGHSH and CDR2 as LQKENI. The CDR3 nucleotides are TGTGCCAGCTCACCAGGGACTACCTACGAGCAGTACTTC. It specifies CASSPGTTYEQYF.

The chain uses TRBV18 and TRBJ2-5; 8 bases match TRBD1. This CDR3 is 15 amino acids long. Germline CDR1 is KGHSH and CDR2 is LQKENI. Losses at the gene ends were 0 bases for V and 4 bases for J; bases not matched to a gene: 4. The chain's CDR3 is CASSPPSQGGETQYF. The CDR3 DNA sequence: TGTGCCAGCTCACCACCTTCACAGGGGGGAGAGACCCAGTACTTC.